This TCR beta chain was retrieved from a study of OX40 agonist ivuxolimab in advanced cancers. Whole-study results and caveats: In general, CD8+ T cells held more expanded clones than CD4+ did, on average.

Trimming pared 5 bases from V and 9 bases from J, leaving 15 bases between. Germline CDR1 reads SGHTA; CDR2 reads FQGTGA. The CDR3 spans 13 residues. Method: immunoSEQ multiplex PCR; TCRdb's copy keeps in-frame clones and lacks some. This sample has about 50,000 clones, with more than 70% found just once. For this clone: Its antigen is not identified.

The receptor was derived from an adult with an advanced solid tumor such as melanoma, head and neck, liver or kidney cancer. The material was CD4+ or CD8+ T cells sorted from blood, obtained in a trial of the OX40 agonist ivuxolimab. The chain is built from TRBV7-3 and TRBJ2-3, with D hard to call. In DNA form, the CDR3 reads TGTGCCAGCAGCCCATCAACCATTCTCACGCAGTATTTT. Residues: CASSPSTILTQYF.